This TCR beta chain appears in the sequencing data of a study of OX40 agonist ivuxolimab in advanced cancers. Study-level background: Ivuxolimab was a fully human IgG2 agonistic monoclonal antibody targeting the costimulatory receptor OX40 (CD134). Intravenous ivuxolimab was administered to patients every 2 weeks at six dose levels: 0.01, 0.1, 0.3, 1.5, 3 and 10 mg/kg. Among the roughly 50 dose-escalation patients, 19 had hepatocellular carcinoma, about 15 melanoma, 9 renal cell carcinoma and 9 head and neck cancer. In the dose-escalation cohort, around four fifths of patients were male, and the mean age was roughly 60 years, with a range of roughly 20 to 85. Patients were allowed to have had prior anti-PD-1, anti-PD-L1 or anti-CTLA-4 therapy, and approximately 43% of the dose-escalation patients had previously received checkpoint inhibitors. Partial responses occurred in three dose-escalation patients: two with cutaneous melanoma and one with hepatocellular carcinoma. Peripheral TCRbeta sequencing aimed to test whether ivuxolimab altered TCR sequence diversity and caused clonal T-cell expansion. The paper reports the monotherapy dose-escalation portion (N of about 54 patients) of the phase I ivuxolimab trial.

Patients with a history of autoimmune disease or receiving systemic immunosuppression were excluded from the trial. Peripheral blood for TCR sequencing was collected from all dose cohorts at baseline, on cycle 4 day 1, and on cycle 7 day 1. The samples were drawn from a first-in-human, open-label, multicenter phase I dose-escalation trial of ivuxolimab. Adults with locally advanced or metastatic melanoma, renal cell, hepatocellular, or head and neck squamous cell carcinoma were enrolled in the trial. Before TCR sequencing, CD4+ T cells and CD8+ T cells were sorted from peripheral blood as separate populations. Comment on this clone: The specificity of this receptor is unknown. Base quality data are lacking; no much larger clone is found one base away.

Deletion took 4 bases off V and 5 bases off J, with a span of 13 bases between the germline ends. Spanning cysteine to phenylalanine, the CDR3 consists of 14 amino acids. The DNA shown is the 42-base CDR3, in frame from base 1. CDR1 and CDR2 are read off the germline V gene as SGHRS and YFSETQ. Summary of the overall study and its limitations: At doses of 0.1 to 3.0 mg/kg, clonal expansion of both CD4+ and CD8+ T cells in blood was seen between baseline and week 6. In partial responders in the 0.1-3.0 mg/kg groups, normalized peripheral clonal expansion was found to be among the lowest, especially among CD8+ T cells. After ivuxolimab, CD8+ T cells had more expanded clones than CD4+ T cells on average. The antigen specificity of the clonally expanded peripheral T cells was not determined. Low levels of normalized T-cell clonal expansion were also seen in some nonresponding patients.

Genomic DNA was isolated from the sorted cells so that the TCRbeta CDR3 region could be sequenced. TCRbeta CDR3 regions were sequenced using the immunoSEQ Assay. This is the immuneACCESS table as TCRdb keeps it, with only in-frame sequences that have V and J called. A part of the clones is gone; compared with another copy, unresolved V genes explain less than half, and the rest is unexplained. Recorded for this sample are tens of thousands of clones; around 82% of them occurred a single time. The leading ten clones occupy roughly 2.1% of the sample. This sequence was found in an adult with an advanced solid tumor such as melanoma, head and neck, liver or kidney cancer. The chain couples TRBV5-1 to TRBJ2-1; no D gene can be assigned with confidence. Sequenced material: CD4+ or CD8+ T cells sorted from blood, taken in a trial of the OX40 agonist ivuxolimab. The bases are TGCGCCAGCAGCCTGGGAACCAACAACAATGAGCAGTTCTTC. Translated, this gives CASSLGTNNNEQFF.